This TCR beta chain was captured in a study of siplizumab effects on memory and regulatory T cells. Study observations and caveats: Suppressive function of proliferating Tregs from siplizumab cultures was not confirmed. The drug siplizumab significantly decreased the alloreactive sequences that could be traced to unstimulated CD4+ memory cells. In roughly 75-95% of proliferating CD4+ or CD8+ clones, a naive or memory phenotype could not be assigned.

J lost 3 bases, V lost 4 bases, and 5 bases had no gene match. CDR1 and CDR2 (germline): MNHNS, SASEGT. The CDR3 runs 15 residues. Here immunoSEQ multiplex PCR was the method, and the copy in TCRdb shows in-frame clones only, minus some. The sample records more than 95,000 clones, about 93% being singletons. About this clone itself: Its matching antigen is unknown.

The rearrangement uses TRBV6-1 and TRBJ2-1; 8 positions agree with TRBD1. The clonotype originates from a human donor in good health. The material sequenced was CD4+ T cells sorted from blood. CDR3 nucleotide sequence: TGTGCCAGCAGTGCGGATGGGACAGGCTACAATGAGCAGTTCTTC. Protein: CASSADGTGYNEQFF.